Given below is one T cell receptor beta chain in context. Its antigen is unknown. These data come from a study of Ad26.COV2.S vaccination and SARS-CoV-2 variants. With V trimmed by 5 bases and J by 4 bases, 6 bases remained unmatched. The germline V gene encodes CDR1 SGHDT and CDR2 YYEEEE. This CDR3 comprises 13 residues. Study results and caveats: In TCR breadth and depth analyses, total T cell responses may have been underestimated. A substantial breadth of spike-specific CD8+ and CD4+ T cell responses after vaccination has been reported.

TCRdb keeps only in-frame clones here, not all; method: immunoSEQ multiplex PCR. The sample has roughly 350,000 clones, about 87% seen once. Treatment here: around 19 received Ad26.COV2.S at low or high dose, single or two shots; about 5 received placebo; per-sample allocation not given. The samples date from day 63 after the first vaccine or placebo injection. This vaccine is an Ad26 vector that expresses the Wuhan-strain SARS-CoV-2 spike. The sequences come from peripheral blood, collected in a trial of Ad26.COV2.S vaccine versus placebo. This TCR was recovered from a person between 18 and 60 years old who received the Ad26.COV2.S COVID-19 vaccine or a placebo. J is TRBJ2-7 and V is TRBV5-6; TRBD1 aligns across 7 bases. The CDR3 region is CASSRDRSYEQYF. CDR3 coding DNA: TGTGCCAGCAGTCGGGACAGATCTTACGAGCAGTACTTC.